Listed below are T cell receptor beta chains from one sample, sequenced in a study of blood T cell repertoires in COVID-19. The repertoire was sequenced with immunoSEQ multiplex PCR; TCRdb's copy has only in-frame clones and lacks some. The data show fewer than 450,000 clones, 90% seen once. Material for sequencing was PBMCs or T cells enriched from blood (not recorded which). These receptors were taken from a young man who had recovered from COVID-19. CDR3s include the opening cysteine and the closing phenylalanine or tryptophan. The order of the fields is J gene, clone size, V gene, D gene, CDR3 protein, CDR3 DNA. The D gene is left open where the match is weak. Rows may omit the clone size; those that give it use once, few, many or a size class.

>TRBJ2-2|-|TRBV11-2|-
CASRSLGYGAGELFF
TGTGCCAGCAGGTCTCTGGGGTACGGGGCCGGGGAGCTGTTTTTT
>TRBJ2-1|-|TRBV27|-
CASSFGGEQFF
TGTGCCAGCAGTTTCGGAGGTGAGCAGTTCTTC
>TRBJ2-7|-|TRBV28|TRBD1
CASSSLDRGPWEQYF
TGTGCCAGCAGTTCCCTAGACAGGGGGCCGTGGGAGCAGTACTTC
>TRBJ1-5|-|TRBV6-5|-
CASSQGQGDQPQHF
TGTGCCAGCAGTCAGGGACAAGGGGATCAGCCCCAGCATTTT
>TRBJ1-1|-|TRBV12-3/TRBV12-4|TRBD1
CASSPRQGAEAFF
TGTGCCAGCAGTCCCAGACAGGGAGCTGAAGCTTTCTTT
>TRBJ2-7|few|TRBV30|TRBD2
CAYHLPRGAYEQYF
TGTGCCTACCACCTACCGCGGGGGGCCTACGAGCAGTACTTC
>TRBJ2-1|-|TRBV5-1|-
CASSLAALADMRGDEQFF
TGCGCCAGCAGCTTGGCTGCCCTAGCGGACATGAGGGGGGATGAGCAGTTCTTC
>TRBJ2-2|-|TRBV25-1|TRBD2
CASSEGTSSTGELFF
TGTGCCAGCAGTGAAGGGACTAGCTCCACCGGGGAGCTGTTTTTT
>TRBJ1-2|-|TRBV11-2|-
CASSLGHNYGYTF
TGTGCCAGCAGCTTGGGACATAACTATGGCTACACCTTC
>TRBJ1-2|-|TRBV5-3|-
CARSLVRDNGYTF
TGTGCCAGAAGCTTGGTCAGGGACAATGGCTACACCTTC